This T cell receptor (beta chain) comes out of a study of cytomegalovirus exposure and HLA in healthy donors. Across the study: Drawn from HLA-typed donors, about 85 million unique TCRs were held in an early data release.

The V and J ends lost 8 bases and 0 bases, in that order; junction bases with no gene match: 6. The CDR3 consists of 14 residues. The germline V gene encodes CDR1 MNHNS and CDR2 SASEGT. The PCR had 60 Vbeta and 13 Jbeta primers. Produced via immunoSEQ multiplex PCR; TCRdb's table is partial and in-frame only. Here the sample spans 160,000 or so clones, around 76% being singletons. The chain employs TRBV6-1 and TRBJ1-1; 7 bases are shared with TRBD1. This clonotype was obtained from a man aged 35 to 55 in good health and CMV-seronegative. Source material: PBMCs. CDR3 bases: TGTGCCAGCGCTTTAGGGACAGTGAACACTGAAGCTTTCTTT. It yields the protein CASALGTVNTEAFF.